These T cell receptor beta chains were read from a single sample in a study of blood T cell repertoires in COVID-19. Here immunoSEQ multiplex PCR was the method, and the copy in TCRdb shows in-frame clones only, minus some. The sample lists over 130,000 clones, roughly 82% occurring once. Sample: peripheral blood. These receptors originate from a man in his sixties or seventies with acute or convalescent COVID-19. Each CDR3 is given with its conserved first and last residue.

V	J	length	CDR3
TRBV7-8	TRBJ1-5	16	CASSLQTALFNQPQHF
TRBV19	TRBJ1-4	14	CASSLDSGYEKLFF
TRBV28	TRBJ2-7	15	CASGSPQGRGYEQYF
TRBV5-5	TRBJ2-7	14	CASSLGGQNYEQYF
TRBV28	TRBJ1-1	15	CASSFQYSMNTEAFF
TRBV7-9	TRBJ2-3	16	CASSLTGGRVTDTQYF
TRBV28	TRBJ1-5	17	CASKTGGSIISNQPQHF
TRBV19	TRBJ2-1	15	CASSVRGLSYNEQFF
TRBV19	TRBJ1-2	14	CASSIGGTAGGYTF
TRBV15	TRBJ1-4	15	CATSTPGLPNEKLFF
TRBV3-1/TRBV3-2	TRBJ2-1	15	CASSQEASGHNEQFF
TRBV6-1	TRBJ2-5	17	CASSDRGRQGNRETQYF
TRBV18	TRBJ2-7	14	CASSQGQTRSEQYF
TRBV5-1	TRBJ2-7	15	CASSLGLTGGNEQYF
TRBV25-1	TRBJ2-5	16	CASSELGQQYQETQYF
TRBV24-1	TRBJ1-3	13	CATSDGGRNTIYF
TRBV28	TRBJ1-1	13	CASSHGQGAVAFF
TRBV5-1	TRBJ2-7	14	CASSPRGMDYEQYF
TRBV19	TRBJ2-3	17	CASTRGRTSGSTDTQYF
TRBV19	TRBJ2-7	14	CASSTSGPKYEQYF
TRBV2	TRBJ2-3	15	CASKRTGYPTDTQYF
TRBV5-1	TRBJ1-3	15	CASSLAAGSGNTIYF
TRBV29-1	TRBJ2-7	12	CSVGDRTYEQYF
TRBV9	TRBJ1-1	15	CASSVGLLRNAEAFF
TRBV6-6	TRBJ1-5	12	CASTQGGQPQHF
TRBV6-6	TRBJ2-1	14	CASSYPDRGQEQFF
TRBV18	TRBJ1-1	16	CASSPTRQGAQTEAFF
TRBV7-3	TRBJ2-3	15	CASSPRLAGVDTQYF
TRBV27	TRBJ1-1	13	CASSRGWNTEAFF
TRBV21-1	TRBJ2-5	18	CASSKETLAGGDVETQYF
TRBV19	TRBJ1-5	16	CASGLTGGAGNQPQHF
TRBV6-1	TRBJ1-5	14	CASSEASPSQPQHF
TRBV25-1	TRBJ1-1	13	CASSETMNTEAFF
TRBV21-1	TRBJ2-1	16	CASSKEVRVPYNEQFF
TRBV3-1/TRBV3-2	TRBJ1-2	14	CASSPHSREYGYTF
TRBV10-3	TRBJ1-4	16	CAISESRGQGDEKLFF
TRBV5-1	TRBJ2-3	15	CASSTDGLSTDTQYF
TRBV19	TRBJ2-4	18	CASTLSGGLSLAKNIQYF
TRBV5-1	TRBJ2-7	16	CASSSGQFPSSYEQYF
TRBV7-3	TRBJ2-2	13	CASSSGSTGELFF
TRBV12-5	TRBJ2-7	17	CASGYPRAGQGAYEQYF
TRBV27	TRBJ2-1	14	CASSLGTVYNEQFF
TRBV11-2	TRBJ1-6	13	CASSPGTDSPLHF
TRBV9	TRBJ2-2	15	CASSAQGANTGELFF
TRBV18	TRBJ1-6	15	CASSPGQGIQGPLHF
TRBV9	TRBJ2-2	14	CASSVGTNTGELFF
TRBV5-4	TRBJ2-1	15	CASSVSGGAVNEQFF
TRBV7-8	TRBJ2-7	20	CASSLSRGPGLVKMAYEQYF
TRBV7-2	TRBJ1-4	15	CASSLSGGTNEKLFF